This T cell receptor beta chain was obtained from a study of immune evolution from preneoplasia to lung adenocarcinoma. Generated by immunoSEQ multiplex PCR, the TCRdb table keeps only in-frame clones and is missing some. The sample holds approximately 7,000 clones, about 80% seen once. The CDR3 runs 14 residues. Trimming took 4 bases from V and 0 from J; bases not matched to a gene: 3. Looked up from germline, CDR1 is SEHNR and CDR2 is FQNEAQ (reference sequence). The source material was FFPE lung adenocarcinoma in situ tissue. The TCR comes from an older donor with lung adenocarcinoma. The rearrangement uses TRBV7-9 and TRBJ2-7, with TRBD1 identical over 7 bases. The CDR3: CASSSTGSSYEQYF. In DNA, the CDR3 is TGTGCCAGCAGCTCGACAGGGAGCTCCTACGAGCAGTACTTC.